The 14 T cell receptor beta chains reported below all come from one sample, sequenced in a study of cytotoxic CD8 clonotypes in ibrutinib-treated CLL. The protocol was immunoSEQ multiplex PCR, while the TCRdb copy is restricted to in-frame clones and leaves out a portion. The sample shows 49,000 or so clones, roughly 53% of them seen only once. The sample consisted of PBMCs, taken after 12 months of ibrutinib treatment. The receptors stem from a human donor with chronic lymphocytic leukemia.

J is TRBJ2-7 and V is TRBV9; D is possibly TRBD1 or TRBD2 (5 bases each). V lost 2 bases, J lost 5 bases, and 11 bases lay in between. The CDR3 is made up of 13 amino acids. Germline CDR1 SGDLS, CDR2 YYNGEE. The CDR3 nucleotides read TGTGCCAGCAGCGTGATAATGGGGGACGAGCAGTACTTC. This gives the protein CASSVIMGDEQYF. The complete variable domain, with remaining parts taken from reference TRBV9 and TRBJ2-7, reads DSGVTQTPKHLITATGQRVTLRCSPRSGDLSVYWYQQSLDQGLQFLIQYYNGEERAKGNILERFSAQQFPDLHSELNLSSLELGDSALYFCASSVIMGDEQYFGPGTRLTVT.

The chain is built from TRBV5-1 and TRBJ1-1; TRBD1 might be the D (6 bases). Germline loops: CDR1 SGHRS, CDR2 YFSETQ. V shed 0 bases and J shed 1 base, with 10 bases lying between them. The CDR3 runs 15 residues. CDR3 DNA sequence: TGCGCCAGCAGCTTGGACGGACAGAAGAACACTGAAGCTTTCTTT. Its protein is CASSLDGQKNTEAFF.

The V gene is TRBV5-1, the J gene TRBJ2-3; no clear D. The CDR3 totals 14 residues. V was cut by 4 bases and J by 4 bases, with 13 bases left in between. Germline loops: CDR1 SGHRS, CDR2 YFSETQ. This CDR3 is CASSPSMYADTQYF. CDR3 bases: TGCGCCAGCAGCCCATCCATGTACGCAGATACGCAGTATTTT.

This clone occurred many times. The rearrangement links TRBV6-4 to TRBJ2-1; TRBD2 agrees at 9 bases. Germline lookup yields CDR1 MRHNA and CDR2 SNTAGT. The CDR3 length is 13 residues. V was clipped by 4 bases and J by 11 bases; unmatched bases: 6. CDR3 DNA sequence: TGTGCCAGCAGTGCGACTAGCGGCCCTCAGCAGTTCTTC. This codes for CASSATSGPQQFF.

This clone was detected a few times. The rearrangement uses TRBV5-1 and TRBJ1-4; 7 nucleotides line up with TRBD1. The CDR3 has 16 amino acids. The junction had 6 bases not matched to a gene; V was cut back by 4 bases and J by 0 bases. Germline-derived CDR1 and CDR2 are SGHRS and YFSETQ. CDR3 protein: CASSPGTVATNEKLFF. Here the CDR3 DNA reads TGCGCCAGCAGCCCCGGGACAGTTGCAACTAATGAAAAACTGTTTTTT.

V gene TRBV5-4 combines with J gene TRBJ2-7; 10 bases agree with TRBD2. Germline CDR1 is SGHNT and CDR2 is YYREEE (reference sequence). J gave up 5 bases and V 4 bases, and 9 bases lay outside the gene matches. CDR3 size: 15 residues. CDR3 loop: CASSPRASGSHEQYF. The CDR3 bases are TGTGCCAGCAGCCCTCGAGCTAGCGGGAGTCACGAGCAGTACTTC.

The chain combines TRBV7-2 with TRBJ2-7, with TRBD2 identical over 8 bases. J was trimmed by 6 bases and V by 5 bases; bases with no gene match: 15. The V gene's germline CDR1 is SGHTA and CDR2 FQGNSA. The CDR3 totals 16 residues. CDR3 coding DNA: TGTGCCAGCAGCCAAGTCAGGGCTAGCGGGCGGGGCGAGCAGTACTTC. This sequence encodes CASSQVRASGRGEQYF.

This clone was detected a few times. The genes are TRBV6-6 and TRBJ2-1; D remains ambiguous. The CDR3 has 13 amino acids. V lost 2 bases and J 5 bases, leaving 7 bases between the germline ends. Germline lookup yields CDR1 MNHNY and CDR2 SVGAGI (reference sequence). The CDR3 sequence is CASSYGPDNEQFF. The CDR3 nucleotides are TGTGCCAGCAGTTACGGGCCGGACAATGAGCAGTTCTTC.

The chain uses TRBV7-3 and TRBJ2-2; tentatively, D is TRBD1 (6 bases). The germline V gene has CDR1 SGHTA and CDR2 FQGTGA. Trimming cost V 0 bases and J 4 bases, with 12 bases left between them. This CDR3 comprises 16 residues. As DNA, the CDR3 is TGTGCCAGCAGCTTAACGTCCTCCAGGGGCACCGGGGAGCTGTTTTTT. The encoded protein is CASSLTSSRGTGELFF. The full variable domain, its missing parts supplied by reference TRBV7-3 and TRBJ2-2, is GAGVSQTPSNKVTEKGKYVELRCDPISGHTALYWYRQSLGQGPEFLIYFQGTGAADDSGLPNDRFFAVRPEGSVSTLKIQRTERGDSAVYLCASSLTSSRGTGELFFGEGSRLTVL.

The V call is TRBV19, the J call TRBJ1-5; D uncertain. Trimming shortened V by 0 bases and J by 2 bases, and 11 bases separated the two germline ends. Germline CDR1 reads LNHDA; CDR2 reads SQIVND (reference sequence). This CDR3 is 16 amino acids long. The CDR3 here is CASSIDRLVGNQPQHF. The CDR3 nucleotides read TGTGCCAGTAGTATAGATAGGCTTGTTGGCAATCAGCCCCAGCATTTT.

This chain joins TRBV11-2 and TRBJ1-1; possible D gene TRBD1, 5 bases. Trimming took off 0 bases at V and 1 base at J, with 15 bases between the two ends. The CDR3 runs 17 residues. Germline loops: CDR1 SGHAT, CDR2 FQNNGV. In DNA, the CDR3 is TGTGCCAGCAGCTTAGATCAAGTAGGGGCGACGAACACTGAAGCTTTCTTT. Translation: CASSLDQVGATNTEAFF.

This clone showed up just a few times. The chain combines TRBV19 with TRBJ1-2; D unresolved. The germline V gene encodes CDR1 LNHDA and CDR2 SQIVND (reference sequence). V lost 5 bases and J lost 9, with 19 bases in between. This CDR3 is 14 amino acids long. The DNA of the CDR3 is TGTGCCAGTAGTGCCGAGGATTTACTCAGGAGCTACACCTTC. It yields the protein CASSAEDLLRSYTF.

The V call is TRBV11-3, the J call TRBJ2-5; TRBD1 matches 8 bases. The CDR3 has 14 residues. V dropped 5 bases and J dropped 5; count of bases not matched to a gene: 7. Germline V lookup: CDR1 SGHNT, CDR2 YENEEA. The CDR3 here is CASSLGQGSETQYF. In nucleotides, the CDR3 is TGTGCCAGCAGCCTAGGACAGGGTTCGGAGACCCAGTACTTC.

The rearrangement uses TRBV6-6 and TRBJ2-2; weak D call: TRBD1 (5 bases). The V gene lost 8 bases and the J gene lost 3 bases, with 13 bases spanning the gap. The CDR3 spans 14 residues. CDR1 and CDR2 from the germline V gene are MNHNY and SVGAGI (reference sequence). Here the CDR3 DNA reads TGTGCCAGCGTCAGGGAAGGGGACACCGGGGAGCTGTTTTTT. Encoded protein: CASVREGDTGELFF.